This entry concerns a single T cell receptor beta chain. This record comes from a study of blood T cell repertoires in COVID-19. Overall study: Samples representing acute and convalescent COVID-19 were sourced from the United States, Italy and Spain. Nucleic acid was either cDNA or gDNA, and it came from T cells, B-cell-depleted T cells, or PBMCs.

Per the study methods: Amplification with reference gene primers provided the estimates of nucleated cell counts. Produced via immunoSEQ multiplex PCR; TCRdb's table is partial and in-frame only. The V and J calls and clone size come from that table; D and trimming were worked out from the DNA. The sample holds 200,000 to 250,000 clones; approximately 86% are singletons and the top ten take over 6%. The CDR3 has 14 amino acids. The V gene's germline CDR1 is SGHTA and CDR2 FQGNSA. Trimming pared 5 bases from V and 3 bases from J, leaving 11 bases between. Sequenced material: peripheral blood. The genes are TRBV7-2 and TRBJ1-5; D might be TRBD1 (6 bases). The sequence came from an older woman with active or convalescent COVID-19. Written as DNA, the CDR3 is TGTGCCAGCAGCCGGACAGAGAACAATCAGCCCCAGCATTTT. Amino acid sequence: CASSRTENNQPQHF.